Listed here are 3 T cell receptor beta chains from one sample, sequenced in a study of T cell changes during pregnancy in multiple sclerosis. Repertoires were generated with immunoSEQ multiplex PCR, while TCRdb's copy carries only in-frame clones and drops some. The sample has around 61,000 clones; 90% are singletons. The sequenced sample was peripheral blood, obtained in the first trimester of pregnancy. Source of these receptors: a female donor in good health, enrolled as a control in a pregnancy study.

This chain links TRBV18 with TRBJ2-1; possibly TRBD2 for D (6 bases). Germline CDR1 and CDR2: KGHSH and LQKENI. The V end lost 3 bases, the J end lost 5 bases, and 23 bases lay between the germline ends. The CDR3 is 18 amino acids. CDR3 sequence reads: CASSPPNLSLGGDNEQFF. In nucleotides, the CDR3 is TGTGCCAGCTCACCGCCGAATTTGAGCCTCGGAGGGGACAATGAGCAGTTCTTC.

The chain employs TRBV5-1 and TRBJ1-4; D unresolved. Germline CDR1 is SGHRS and CDR2 is YFSETQ. The V and J ends lost 0 bases and 1 base respectively, with 7 bases between them. This CDR3 is built from 15 residues. Written as DNA, the CDR3 is TGCGCCAGCAGCTTGGCCCGGGGAACTAATGAAAAACTGTTTTTT. It yields the protein CASSLARGTNEKLFF. Based on the CDR3 plus reference TRBV5-1 and TRBJ1-4, the full variable domain is KAGVTQTPRYLIKTRGQQVTLSCSPISGHRSVSWYQQTPGQGLQFLFEYFSETQRNKGNFPGRFSGRQFSNSRSEMNVSTLELGDSALYLCASSLARGTNEKLFFGSGTQLSVL.

V gene TRBV5-4 combines with J gene TRBJ2-7; D remains unclear. Germline V gene lookup returns CDR1 SGHNT and CDR2 YYREEE (reference sequence). Trimming took 4 bases from V and 4 from J, leaving 6 bases between them. The CDR3 is 11 amino acids. CDR3 region: CASSQNYEQYF. The CDR3 DNA is TGTGCCAGCAGCCAAAATTACGAGCAGTACTTC.